This TCR beta chain derives from a study of identical twins. There are a few counts of this clonotype. Its antigen is unidentified. Broader study findings: Cross-sectional statistics, not tracking of the same donors, supported the conclusions.

A universal primer site was incorporated via template switching, and the cDNA contained unique molecular identifiers. TCRdb re-derived calls from the 5' RACE reads in MiXCR, one entry per CDR3 protein. The table has around 490,000 distinct CDR3 sequences, nearly 15% seen once. After removal of 6 bases from V and 2 bases from J, the junction contained 3 bases not matched to a gene. The germline V gene has CDR1 MNHEY and CDR2 SMNVEV (reference sequence). The CDR3 is 13 residues long. These sequences were also reported in another study, on yellow fever vaccine responses in identical twins.

This clonotype originated in a woman aged 18-29 years in good health. J is TRBJ2-5 and V is TRBV27; 7 bases are shared with TRBD2. The material sequenced was CD4+ T cells sorted from blood. In DNA, the CDR3 is TGTGCCAGCAGATTGCGGGGGCAAGAGACCCAGTACTTC. It encodes CASRLRGQETQYF.